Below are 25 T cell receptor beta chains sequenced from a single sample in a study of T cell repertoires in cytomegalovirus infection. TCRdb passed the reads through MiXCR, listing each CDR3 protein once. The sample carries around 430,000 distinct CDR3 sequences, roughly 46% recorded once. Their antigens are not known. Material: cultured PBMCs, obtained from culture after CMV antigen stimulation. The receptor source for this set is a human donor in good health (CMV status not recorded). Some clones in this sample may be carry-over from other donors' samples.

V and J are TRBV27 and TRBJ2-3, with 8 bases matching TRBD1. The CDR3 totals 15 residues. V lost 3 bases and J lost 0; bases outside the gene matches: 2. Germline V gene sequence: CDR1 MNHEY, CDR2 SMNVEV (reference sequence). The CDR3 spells CASSLTGESTDTQYF. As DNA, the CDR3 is TGTGCCAGCAGTTTGACAGGGGAGAGCACAGATACGCAGTATTTT.

CDR3 protein: CASSPDAKETQYF. The CDR3 nucleotides are TGTGCCAGCAGCCCGGACGCTAAAGAGACCCAGTACTTC. The chain links TRBV7-4 to TRBJ2-5; D uncertain. Trimming removed 5 bases at V and 3 bases at J, with 10 bases between. The CDR3 has 13 amino acids. Germline CDR1 reads SGHVT; CDR2 reads SQSDAQ.

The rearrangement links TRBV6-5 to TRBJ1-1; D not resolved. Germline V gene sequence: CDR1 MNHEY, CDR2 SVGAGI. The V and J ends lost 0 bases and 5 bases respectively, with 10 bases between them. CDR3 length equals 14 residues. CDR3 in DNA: TGTGCCAGCAGTTACTCGATCGTCAGAACTGAAGCTTTCTTT. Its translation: CASSYSIVRTEAFF.

DNA of the CDR3: TGCGCCAGCAGCTTCGACGGCCAAAGCTCCTACGAGCAGTACTTC. This gives the protein CASSFDGQSSYEQYF. The chain is built from TRBV5-1 and TRBJ2-7; D remains ambiguous. This CDR3 spans 15 amino acids. Germline V gives CDR1 SGHRS, CDR2 YFSETQ. V was trimmed by 2 bases and J by 0 bases, leaving 12 bases between them.

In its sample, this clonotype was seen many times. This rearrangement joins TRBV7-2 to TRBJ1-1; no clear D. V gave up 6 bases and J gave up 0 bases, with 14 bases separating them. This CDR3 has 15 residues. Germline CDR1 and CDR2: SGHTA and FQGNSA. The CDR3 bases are TGTGCCAGCAGGCCACTGGGTGGAATGAACACTGAAGCTTTCTTT. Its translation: CASRPLGGMNTEAFF.

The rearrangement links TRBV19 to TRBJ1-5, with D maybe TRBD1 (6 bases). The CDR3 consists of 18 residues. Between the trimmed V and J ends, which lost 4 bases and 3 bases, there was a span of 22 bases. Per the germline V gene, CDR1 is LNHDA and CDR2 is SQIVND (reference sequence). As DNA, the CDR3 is TGTGCCAGTAGTAAAGTAACCGGGACACCAGGCTCCAATCAGCCCCAGCATTTT. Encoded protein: CASSKVTGTPGSNQPQHF.

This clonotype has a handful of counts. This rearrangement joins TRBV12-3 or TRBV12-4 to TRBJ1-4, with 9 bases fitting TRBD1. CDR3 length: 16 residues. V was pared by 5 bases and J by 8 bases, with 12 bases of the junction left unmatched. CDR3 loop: CASSRGSGQGGEKLFF. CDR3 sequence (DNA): TGTGCCAGCAGTCGGGGATCGGGACAGGGCGGCGAAAAACTGTTTTTT.

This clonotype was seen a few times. DNA of the CDR3: TGTGCCAGCAGCTTTCGGACAGGGGGCGGCGGGGAGCTGTTTTTT. It translates to CASSFRTGGGGELFF. V is TRBV7-2 and J is TRBJ2-2, with 11 bases matching TRBD1. The CDR3 consists of 15 residues. Germline assignment: CDR1 SGHTA and CDR2 FQGNSA. V shed 3 bases and J 7 bases; nucleotides not matched to a gene: 4.

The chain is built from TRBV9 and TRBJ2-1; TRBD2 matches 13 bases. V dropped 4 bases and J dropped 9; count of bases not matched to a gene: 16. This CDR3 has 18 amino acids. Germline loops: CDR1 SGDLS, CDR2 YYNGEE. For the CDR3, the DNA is TGTGCCAGCAGCTCTAGTAAACTGCGGACTAGCGGGAGTGGTGAGCAGTTCTTC. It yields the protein CASSSSKLRTSGSGEQFF.

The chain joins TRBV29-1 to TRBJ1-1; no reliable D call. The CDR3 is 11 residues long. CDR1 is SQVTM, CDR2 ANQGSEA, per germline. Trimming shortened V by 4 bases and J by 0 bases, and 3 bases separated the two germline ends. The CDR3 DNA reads TGCAGCGTTGCCGTGAACACTGAAGCTTTCTTT. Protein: CSVAVNTEAFF.

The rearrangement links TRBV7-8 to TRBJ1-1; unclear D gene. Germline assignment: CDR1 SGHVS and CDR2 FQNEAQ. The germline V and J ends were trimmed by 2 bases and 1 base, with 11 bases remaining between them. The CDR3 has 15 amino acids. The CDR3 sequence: CASSLIVGGNTEAFF. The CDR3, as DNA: TGTGCCAGCAGCTTAATTGTTGGCGGGAACACTGAAGCTTTCTTT. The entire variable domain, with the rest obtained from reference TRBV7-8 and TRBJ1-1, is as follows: GAGVSQSPRYKVAKRGQDVALRCDPISGHVSLFWYQQALGQGPEFLTYFQNEAQLDKSGLPSDRFFAERPEGSVSTLKIQRTQQEDSAVYLCASSLIVGGNTEAFFGQGTRLTVV.

CDR3 protein: CASSIQGIQETQYF. Here the CDR3 DNA reads TGTGCCAGCAGCATACAGGGGATACAAGAGACCCAGTACTTC. This chain connects TRBV7-6 to TRBJ2-5, with TRBD1 matching over 7 bases. With V trimmed by 5 bases and J by 2 bases, 5 bases remained unmatched. There are 14 residues in the CDR3. Germline V gives CDR1 SGHVS, CDR2 FNYEAQ. The whole variable domain, remainder taken from reference TRBV7-6 and TRBJ2-5, is GAGVSQSPRYKVTKRGQDVALRCDPISGHVSLYWYRQALGQGPEFLTYFNYEAQQDKSGLPNDRFSAERPEGSISTLTIQRTEQRDSAMYRCASSIQGIQETQYFGPGTRLLVL.

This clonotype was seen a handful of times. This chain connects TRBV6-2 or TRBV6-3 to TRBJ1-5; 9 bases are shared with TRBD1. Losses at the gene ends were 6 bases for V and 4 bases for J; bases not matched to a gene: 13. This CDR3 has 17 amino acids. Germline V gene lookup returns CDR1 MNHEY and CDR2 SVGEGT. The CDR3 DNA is TGTGCCAGCAGCGAACTATCTACAGGGGGCTTTAATCAGCCCCAGCATTTT. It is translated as CASSELSTGGFNQPQHF.

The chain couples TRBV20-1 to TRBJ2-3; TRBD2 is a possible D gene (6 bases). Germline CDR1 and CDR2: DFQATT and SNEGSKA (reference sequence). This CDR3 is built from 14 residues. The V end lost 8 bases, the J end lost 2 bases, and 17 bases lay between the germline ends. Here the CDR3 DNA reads TGCAGTCCTGCGGCCGGGAGCACCACAGATACGCAGTATTTT. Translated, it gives CSPAAGSTTDTQYF.

CDR3 residues: CAIGATSGPGDTQYF. In nucleotides, the CDR3 is TGTGCCATCGGGGCAACTAGCGGCCCCGGGGATACGCAGTATTTT. The chain employs TRBV10-3 and TRBJ2-3; TRBD2 agrees at 8 bases. Germline loops: CDR1 ENHRY, CDR2 SYGVKD. V lost 8 bases and J lost 6; bases outside the gene matches: 13. This CDR3 contains 15 residues.

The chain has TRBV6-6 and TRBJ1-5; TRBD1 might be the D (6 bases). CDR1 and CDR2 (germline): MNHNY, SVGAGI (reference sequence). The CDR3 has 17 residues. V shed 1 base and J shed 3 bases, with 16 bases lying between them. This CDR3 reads CASSYLRGAGSNQPQHF. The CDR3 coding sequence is TGTGCCAGCAGTTACTTGAGGGGGGCAGGCTCCAATCAGCCCCAGCATTTT.

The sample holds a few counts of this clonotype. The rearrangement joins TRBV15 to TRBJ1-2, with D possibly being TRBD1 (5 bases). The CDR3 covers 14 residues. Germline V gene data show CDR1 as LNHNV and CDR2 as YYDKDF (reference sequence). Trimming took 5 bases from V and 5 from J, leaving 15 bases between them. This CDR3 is CATSSLGAGYGYTF. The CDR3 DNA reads TGTGCCACCAGCTCCTTAGGGGCTGGGTATGGCTACACCTTC.

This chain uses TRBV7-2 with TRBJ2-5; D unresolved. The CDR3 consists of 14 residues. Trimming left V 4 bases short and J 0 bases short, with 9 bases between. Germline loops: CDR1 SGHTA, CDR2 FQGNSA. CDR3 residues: CASSSALYQETQYF. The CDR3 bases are TGTGCCAGCAGCTCCGCCCTGTACCAAGAGACCCAGTACTTC.

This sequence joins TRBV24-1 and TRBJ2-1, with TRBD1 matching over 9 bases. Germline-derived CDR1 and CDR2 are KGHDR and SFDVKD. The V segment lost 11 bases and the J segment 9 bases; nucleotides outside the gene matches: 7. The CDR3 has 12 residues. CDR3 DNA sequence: TGTGCCAGCCAGGGACAGGGTGGTGAGCAGTTCTTC. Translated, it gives CASQGQGGEQFF.

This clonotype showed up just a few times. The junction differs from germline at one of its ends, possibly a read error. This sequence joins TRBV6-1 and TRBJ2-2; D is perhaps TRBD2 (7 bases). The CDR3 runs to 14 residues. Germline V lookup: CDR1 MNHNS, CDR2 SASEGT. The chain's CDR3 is CASIEGGDTGELFF. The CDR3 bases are TGTGCCAGCATTGAAGGGGGGGACACCGGGGAGCTGTTTTTT.

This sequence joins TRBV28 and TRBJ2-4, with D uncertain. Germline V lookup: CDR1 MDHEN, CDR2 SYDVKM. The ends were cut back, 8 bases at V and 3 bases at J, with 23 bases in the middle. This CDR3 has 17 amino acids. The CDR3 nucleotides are TGTGCCAGCCAAACGCCTCCCCCGTATTGGGACAAAAACATTCAGTACTTC. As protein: CASQTPPPYWDKNIQYF.

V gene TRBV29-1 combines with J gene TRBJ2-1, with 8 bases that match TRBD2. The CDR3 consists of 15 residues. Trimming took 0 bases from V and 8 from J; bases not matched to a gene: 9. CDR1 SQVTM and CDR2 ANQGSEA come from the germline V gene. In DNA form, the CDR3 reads TGCAGCGTTGAAGACCTCCGGGGGGGGCGTTATGAGCAGTTCTTC. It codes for CSVEDLRGGRYEQFF.

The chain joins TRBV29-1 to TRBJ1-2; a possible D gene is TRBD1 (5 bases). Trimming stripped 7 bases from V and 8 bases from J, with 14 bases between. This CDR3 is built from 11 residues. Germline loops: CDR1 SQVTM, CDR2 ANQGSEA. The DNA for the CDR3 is TGCAGCGGATCCAGGGTGGGAGGCTACACCTTC. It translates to CSGSRVGGYTF.

Here the CDR3 reads CASSLGPSGQGYYEQYF. CDR3 bases: TGTGCCAGCAGCTTAGGGCCCTCGGGACAGGGATACTACGAGCAGTACTTC. The V call is TRBV7-2, the J call TRBJ2-7; TRBD1 matches at 9 bases. V lost 1 base and J lost 3; bases outside the gene matches: 10. There are 17 residues in the CDR3. Germline V lookup: CDR1 SGHTA, CDR2 FQGNSA.

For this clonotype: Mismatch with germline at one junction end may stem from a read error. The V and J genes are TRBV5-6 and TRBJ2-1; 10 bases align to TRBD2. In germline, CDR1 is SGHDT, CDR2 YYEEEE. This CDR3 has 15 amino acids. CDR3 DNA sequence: TGTGCCAGCAGCTTGTTCGCTAGCGGGGGATGGGTCGAAATCTTC. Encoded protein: CASSLFASGGWVEIF.